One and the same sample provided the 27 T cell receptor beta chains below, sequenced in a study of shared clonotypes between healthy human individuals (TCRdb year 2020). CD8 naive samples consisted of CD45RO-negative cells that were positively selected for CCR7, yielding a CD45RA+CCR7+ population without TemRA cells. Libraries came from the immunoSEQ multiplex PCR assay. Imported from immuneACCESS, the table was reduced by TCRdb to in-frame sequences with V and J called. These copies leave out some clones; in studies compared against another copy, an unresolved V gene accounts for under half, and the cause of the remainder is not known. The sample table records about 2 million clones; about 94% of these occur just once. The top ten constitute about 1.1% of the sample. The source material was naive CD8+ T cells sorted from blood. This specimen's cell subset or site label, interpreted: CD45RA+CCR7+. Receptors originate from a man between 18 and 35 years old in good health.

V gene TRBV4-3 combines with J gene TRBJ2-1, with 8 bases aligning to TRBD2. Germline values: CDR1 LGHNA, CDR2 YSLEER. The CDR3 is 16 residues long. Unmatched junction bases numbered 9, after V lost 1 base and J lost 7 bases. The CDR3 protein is CASSQGISREGNEQFF. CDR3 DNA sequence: TGCGCCAGCAGCCAAGGGATAAGCCGGGAGGGTAATGAGCAGTTCTTC.

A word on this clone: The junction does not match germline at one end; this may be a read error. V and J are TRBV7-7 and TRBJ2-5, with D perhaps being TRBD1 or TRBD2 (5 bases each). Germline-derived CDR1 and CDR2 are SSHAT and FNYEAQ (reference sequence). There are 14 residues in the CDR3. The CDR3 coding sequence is TGTGCTAGCAGCAGGGAAATCTTAGAGGGGACCCAGTACTTC. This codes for CASSREILEGTQYF.

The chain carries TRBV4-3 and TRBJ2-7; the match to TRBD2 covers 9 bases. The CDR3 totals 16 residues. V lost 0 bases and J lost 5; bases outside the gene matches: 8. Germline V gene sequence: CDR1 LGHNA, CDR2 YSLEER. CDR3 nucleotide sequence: TGCGCCAGCAGCCAAGATTGGGGTAGCGGGAGCAACGAGCAGTACTTC. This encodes CASSQDWGSGSNEQYF.

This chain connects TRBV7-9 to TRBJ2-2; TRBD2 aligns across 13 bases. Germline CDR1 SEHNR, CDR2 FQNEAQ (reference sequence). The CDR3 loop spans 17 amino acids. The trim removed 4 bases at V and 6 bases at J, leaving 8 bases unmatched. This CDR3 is CASSSLTSGRASGELFF. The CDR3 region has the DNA TGTGCCAGCAGCTCACTAACTAGCGGGAGGGCCTCCGGGGAGCTGTTTTTT.

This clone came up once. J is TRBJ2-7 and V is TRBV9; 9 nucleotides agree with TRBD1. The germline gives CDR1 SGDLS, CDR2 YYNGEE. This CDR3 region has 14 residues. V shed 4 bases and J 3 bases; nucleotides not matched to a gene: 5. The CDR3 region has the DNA TGTGCCAGCAGCCCAGGGACAGGGTACTACGAGCAGTACTTC. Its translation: CASSPGTGYYEQYF. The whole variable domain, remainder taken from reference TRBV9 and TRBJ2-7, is DSGVTQTPKHLITATGQRVTLRCSPRSGDLSVYWYQQSLDQGLQFLIQYYNGEERAKGNILERFSAQQFPDLHSELNLSSLELGDSALYFCASSPGTGYYEQYFGPGTRLTVT.

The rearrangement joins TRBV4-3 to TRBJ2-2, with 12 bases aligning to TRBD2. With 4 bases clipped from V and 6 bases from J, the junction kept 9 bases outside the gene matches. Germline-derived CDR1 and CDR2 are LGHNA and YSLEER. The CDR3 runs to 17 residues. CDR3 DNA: TGCGCCAGCAGCCCAGGACTAGCGGGGAGTGAAGCCGGGGAGCTGTTTTTT. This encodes CASSPGLAGSEAGELFF.

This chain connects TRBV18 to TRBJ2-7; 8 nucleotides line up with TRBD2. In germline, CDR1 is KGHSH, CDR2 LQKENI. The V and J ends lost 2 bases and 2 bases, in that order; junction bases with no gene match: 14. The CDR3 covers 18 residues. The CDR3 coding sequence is TGTGCCAGCTCACCAACGCCGATCACTAGCGGTCCAGCCTACGAGCAGTACTTC. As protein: CASSPTPITSGPAYEQYF.

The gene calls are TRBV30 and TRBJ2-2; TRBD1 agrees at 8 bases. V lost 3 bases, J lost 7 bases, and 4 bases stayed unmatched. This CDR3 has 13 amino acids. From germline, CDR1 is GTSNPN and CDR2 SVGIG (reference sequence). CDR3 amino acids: CAWSRTGIGELFF. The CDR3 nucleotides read TGTGCCTGGAGCCGGACAGGGATCGGGGAGCTGTTTTTT.

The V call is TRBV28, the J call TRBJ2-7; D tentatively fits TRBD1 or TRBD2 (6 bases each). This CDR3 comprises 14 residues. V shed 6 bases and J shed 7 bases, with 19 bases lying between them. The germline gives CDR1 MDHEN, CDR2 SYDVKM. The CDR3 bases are TGTGCCAGCAGACCGATCTGGGGGGCGTTGGAGCAGTACTTC. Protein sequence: CASRPIWGALEQYF.

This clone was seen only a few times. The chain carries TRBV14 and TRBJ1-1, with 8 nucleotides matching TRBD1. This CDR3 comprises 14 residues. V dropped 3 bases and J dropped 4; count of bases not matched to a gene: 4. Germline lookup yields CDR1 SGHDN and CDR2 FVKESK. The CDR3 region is CASSQFTGGTEAFF. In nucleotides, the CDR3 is TGTGCCAGCAGCCAGTTTACAGGGGGCACTGAAGCTTTCTTT.

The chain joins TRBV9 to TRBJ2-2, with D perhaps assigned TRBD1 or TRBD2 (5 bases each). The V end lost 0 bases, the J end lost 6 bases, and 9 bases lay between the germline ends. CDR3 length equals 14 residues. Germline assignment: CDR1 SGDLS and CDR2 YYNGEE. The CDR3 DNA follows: TGTGCCAGCAGCGTAGTAGTGGGGGCCGGGGAGCTGTTTTTT. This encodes CASSVVVGAGELFF.

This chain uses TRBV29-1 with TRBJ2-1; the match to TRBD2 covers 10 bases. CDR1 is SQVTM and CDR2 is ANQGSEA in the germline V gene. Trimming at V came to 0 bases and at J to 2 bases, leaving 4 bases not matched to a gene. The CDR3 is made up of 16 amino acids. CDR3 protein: CSVEDPLAGAYNEQFF. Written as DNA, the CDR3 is TGCAGCGTTGAAGACCCTCTAGCGGGGGCCTACAATGAGCAGTTCTTC.

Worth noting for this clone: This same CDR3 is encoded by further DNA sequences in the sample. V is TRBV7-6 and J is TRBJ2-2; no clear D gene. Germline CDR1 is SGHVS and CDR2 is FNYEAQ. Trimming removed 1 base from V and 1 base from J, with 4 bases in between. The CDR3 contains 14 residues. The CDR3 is CASSLGGNTGELFF. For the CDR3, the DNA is TGTGCCAGCAGCTTAGGTGGGAACACCGGGGAGCTGTTTTTT.

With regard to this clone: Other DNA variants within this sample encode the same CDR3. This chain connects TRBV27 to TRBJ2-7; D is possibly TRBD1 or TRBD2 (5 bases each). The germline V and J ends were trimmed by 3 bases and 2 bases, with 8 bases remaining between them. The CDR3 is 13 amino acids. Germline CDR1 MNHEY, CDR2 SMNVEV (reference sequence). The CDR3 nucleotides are TGTGCCAGCAGTTTCCGGGGCCCCTACGAGCAGTACTTC. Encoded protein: CASSFRGPYEQYF.

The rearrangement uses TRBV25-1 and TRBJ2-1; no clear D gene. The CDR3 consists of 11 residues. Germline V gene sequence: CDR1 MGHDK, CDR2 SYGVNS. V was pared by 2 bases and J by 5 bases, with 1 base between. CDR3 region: CASSEDNEQFF. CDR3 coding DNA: TGTGCCAGCAGTGAAGACAATGAGCAGTTCTTC.

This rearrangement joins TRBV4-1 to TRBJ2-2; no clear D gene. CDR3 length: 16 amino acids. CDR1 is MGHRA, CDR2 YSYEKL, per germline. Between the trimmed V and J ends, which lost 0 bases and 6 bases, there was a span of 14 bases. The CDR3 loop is CASSQETSLPPGELFF. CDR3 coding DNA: TGCGCCAGCAGCCAAGAAACCTCCCTCCCCCCCGGGGAGCTGTTTTTT.

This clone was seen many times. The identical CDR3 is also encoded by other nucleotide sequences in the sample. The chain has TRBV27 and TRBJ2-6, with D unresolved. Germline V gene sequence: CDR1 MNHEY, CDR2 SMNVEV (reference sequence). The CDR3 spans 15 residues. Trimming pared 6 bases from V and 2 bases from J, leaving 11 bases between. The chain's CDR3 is CASRPGGAGANVLTF. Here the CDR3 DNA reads TGTGCCAGCAGGCCAGGTGGGGCTGGGGCCAACGTCCTGACTTTC.

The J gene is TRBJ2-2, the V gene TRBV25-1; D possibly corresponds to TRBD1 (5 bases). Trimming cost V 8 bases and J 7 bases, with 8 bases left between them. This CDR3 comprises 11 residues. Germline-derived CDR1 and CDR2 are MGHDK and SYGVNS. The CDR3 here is CASRRGGELFF. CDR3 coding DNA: TGTGCCAGCCGAAGGGGCGGGGAGCTGTTTTTT.

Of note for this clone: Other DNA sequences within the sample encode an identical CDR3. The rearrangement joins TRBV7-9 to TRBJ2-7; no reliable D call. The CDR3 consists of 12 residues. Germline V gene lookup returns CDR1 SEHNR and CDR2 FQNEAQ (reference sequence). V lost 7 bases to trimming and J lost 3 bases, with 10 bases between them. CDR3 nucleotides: TGTGCCAGCACCCCGGGTGGCTACGAGCAGTACTTC. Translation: CASTPGGYEQYF.

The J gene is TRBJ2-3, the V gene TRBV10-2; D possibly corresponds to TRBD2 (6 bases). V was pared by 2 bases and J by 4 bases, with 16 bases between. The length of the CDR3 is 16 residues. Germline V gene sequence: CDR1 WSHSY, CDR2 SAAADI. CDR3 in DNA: TGCGCCAGCAGTGAGGCGGGACCCTCGTGGGCAGATACGCAGTATTTT. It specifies CASSEAGPSWADTQYF.

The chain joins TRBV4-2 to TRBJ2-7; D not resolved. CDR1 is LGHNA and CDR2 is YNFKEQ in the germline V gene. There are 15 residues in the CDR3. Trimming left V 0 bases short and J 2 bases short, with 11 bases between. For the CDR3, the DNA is TGTGCCAGCAGCCAAGAACATGGGTTGACCTACGAGCAGTACTTC. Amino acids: CASSQEHGLTYEQYF.

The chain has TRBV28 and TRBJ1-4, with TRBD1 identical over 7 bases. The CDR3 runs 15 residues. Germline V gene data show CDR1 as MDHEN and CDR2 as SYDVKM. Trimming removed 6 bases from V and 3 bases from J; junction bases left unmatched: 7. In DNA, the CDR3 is TGTGCCAGCAGCGCCACAGGGGTGGCTAATGAAAAACTGTTTTTT. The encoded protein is CASSATGVANEKLFF.

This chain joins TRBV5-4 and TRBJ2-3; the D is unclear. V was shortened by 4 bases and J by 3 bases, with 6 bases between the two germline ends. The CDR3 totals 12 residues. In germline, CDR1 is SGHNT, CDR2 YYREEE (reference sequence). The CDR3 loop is CASSEDTDTQYF. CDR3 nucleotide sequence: TGTGCCAGCAGCGAAGATACAGATACGCAGTATTTT. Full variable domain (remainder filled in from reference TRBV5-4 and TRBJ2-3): ETGVTQSPTHLIKTRGQQVTLRCSSQSGHNTVSWYQQALGQGPQFIFQYYREEENGRGNFPPRFSGLQFPNYSSELNVNALELDDSALYLCASSEDTDTQYFGPGTRLTVL.

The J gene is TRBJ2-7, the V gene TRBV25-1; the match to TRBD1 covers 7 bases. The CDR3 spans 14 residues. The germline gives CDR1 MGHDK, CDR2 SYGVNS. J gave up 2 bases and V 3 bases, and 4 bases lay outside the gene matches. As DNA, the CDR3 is TGTGCCAGCAGTGATTGGGACAGCGCCTACGAGCAGTACTTC. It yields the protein CASSDWDSAYEQYF.

This CDR3 reads CASSRRQGGDYGYTF. In DNA, the CDR3 is TGCGCCAGCAGCCGTCGACAGGGCGGTGACTATGGCTACACCTTC. The chain is built from TRBV5-1 and TRBJ1-2, with TRBD1 matching 7 bases. V lost 4 bases and J lost 3; bases outside the gene matches: 9. This CDR3 has 15 residues. From germline, CDR1 is SGHRS and CDR2 YFSETQ. The full variable domain, its missing parts supplied by reference TRBV5-1 and TRBJ1-2, is KAGVTQTPRYLIKTRGQQVTLSCSPISGHRSVSWYQQTPGQGLQFLFEYFSETQRNKGNFPGRFSGRQFSNSRSEMNVSTLELGDSALYLCASSRRQGGDYGYTFGSGTRLTVV.

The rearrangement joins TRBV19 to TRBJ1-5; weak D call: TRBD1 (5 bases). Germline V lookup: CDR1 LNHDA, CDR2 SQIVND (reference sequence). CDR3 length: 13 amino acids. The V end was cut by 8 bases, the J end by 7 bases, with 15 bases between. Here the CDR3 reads CASATRVMQPQHF. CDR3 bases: TGTGCCAGTGCCACCAGGGTTATGCAGCCCCAGCATTTT.

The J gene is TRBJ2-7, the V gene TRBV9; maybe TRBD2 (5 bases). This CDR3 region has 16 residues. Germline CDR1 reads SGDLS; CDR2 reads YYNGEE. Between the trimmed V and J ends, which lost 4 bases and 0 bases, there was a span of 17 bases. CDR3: CASSPDSGHGSYEQYF. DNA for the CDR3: TGTGCCAGCAGCCCGGACTCGGGTCACGGCTCCTACGAGCAGTACTTC. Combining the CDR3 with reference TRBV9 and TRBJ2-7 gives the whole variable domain DSGVTQTPKHLITATGQRVTLRCSPRSGDLSVYWYQQSLDQGLQFLIQYYNGEERAKGNILERFSAQQFPDLHSELNLSSLELGDSALYFCASSPDSGHGSYEQYFGPGTRLTVT.